This is a list of T cell receptor beta chains from one sample in a study of blood T cell repertoires in COVID-19. Repertoires were generated with immunoSEQ multiplex PCR, while TCRdb's copy carries only in-frame clones and drops some. This sample carries 150,000 to 200,000 clones, about 79% of them seen once, and the ten largest clones take roughly 25%. Sequences were obtained from peripheral blood. The receptor source for this set is a woman in her 70s with acute or convalescent COVID-19. The CDR3 runs from the conserved cysteine through the conserved F or W. The D gene is left open where the match is weak. The size of a clone is reported for some rows only, either as once, few or many, or as a class for expanded clones.

CDR3aa: CASSFTGESYNEQFF
CDR3nt: TGCGCCAGCAGCTTTACGGGAGAATCCTACAATGAGCAGTTCTTC
j_gene: TRBJ2-1
d_gene: NA
v_gene: TRBV5-1
abundance: once

CDR3aa: CASSLRKGQGNTEAFF
CDR3nt: TGTGCCAGCAGCTTAAGAAAGGGACAGGGGAACACTGAAGCTTTCTTT
j_gene: TRBJ1-1
d_gene: TRBD1
v_gene: TRBV11-3
abundance: NA

CDR3aa: CASSLEGPPYSNQPQHF
CDR3nt: TGTGCCAGCAGCTTAGAGGGGCCACCCTATAGCAATCAGCCCCAGCATTTT
j_gene: TRBJ1-5
d_gene: NA
v_gene: TRBV7-2
abundance: NA

CDR3aa: CASSIKDWENNEQFF
CDR3nt: TGTGCCAGTAGTATTAAGGACTGGGAAAACAATGAGCAGTTCTTC
j_gene: TRBJ2-1
d_gene: NA
v_gene: TRBV19
abundance: NA

CDR3aa: CAGNRGPMLHTEAFF
CDR3nt: TGTGCCGGAAACAGGGGACCTATGCTCCACACTGAAGCTTTCTTT
j_gene: TRBJ1-1
d_gene: TRBD1
v_gene: TRBV6-4
abundance: NA

CDR3aa: CASSLRDREHLGYTF
CDR3nt: TGTGCCAGCAGCTTACGGGACAGGGAACATTTAGGCTACACCTTC
j_gene: TRBJ1-2
d_gene: TRBD1
v_gene: TRBV7-8
abundance: few

CDR3aa: CASSLDVGLPIREQFF
CDR3nt: TGTGCCAGCAGCTTAGATGTTGGACTCCCGATCAGGGAGCAGTTCTTC
j_gene: TRBJ2-1
d_gene: NA
v_gene: TRBV11-2
abundance: NA

CDR3aa: CASSLGTATFLDTQYF
CDR3nt: TGCGCCAGCAGCTTGGGGACAGCGACCTTCTTGGATACGCAGTATTTT
j_gene: TRBJ2-3
d_gene: NA
v_gene: TRBV5-1
abundance: NA

CDR3aa: CASSFVEGDTEAFF
CDR3nt: TGCGCCAGCAGCTTCGTCGAGGGGGACACTGAAGCTTTCTTT
j_gene: TRBJ1-1
d_gene: NA
v_gene: TRBV5-1
abundance: NA

CDR3aa: CASSDRTSGRPGTSYEQYF
CDR3nt: TGTGCCAGCAGCGATCGGACTAGCGGGAGGCCAGGAACATCCTACGAGCAGTACTTC
j_gene: TRBJ2-7
d_gene: TRBD2
v_gene: TRBV2
abundance: NA

CDR3aa: CASSLVEDTGELFF
CDR3nt: TGTGCCAGCAGCTTGGTGGAGGACACCGGGGAGCTGTTTTTT
j_gene: TRBJ2-2
d_gene: NA
v_gene: TRBV5-5
abundance: NA

CDR3aa: CASSPDRGSPGSEKLFF
CDR3nt: TGCGCCAGCAGCCCGGACAGGGGAAGTCCCGGGAGTGAAAAACTGTTTTTT
j_gene: TRBJ1-4
d_gene: TRBD1
v_gene: TRBV5-1
abundance: NA

CDR3aa: CASADQVQETQYF
CDR3nt: TGTGCCAGTGCAGATCAAGTCCAAGAGACCCAGTACTTC
j_gene: TRBJ2-5
d_gene: NA
v_gene: TRBV19
abundance: once

CDR3aa: CASSPVMNTEAFF
CDR3nt: TGTGCCAGCAGTCCCGTTATGAACACTGAAGCTTTCTTT
j_gene: TRBJ1-1
d_gene: NA
v_gene: TRBV12-3/TRBV12-4
abundance: NA

CDR3aa: CASGRGGGEKLFF
CDR3nt: TGTGCCAGCGGGCGGGGAGGTGGTGAAAAACTGTTTTTT
j_gene: TRBJ1-4
d_gene: NA
v_gene: TRBV2
abundance: NA

CDR3aa: CASSLRTGASEAFF
CDR3nt: TGTGCCAGCAGCCTTCGGACAGGAGCAAGTGAAGCTTTCTTT
j_gene: TRBJ1-1
d_gene: TRBD1
v_gene: TRBV2
abundance: few

CDR3aa: CSGGQLSTDTQYF
CDR3nt: TGCAGCGGTGGACAGCTAAGCACAGATACGCAGTATTTT
j_gene: TRBJ2-3
d_gene: NA
v_gene: TRBV29-1
abundance: NA

CDR3aa: CASSAVAGVSQYF
CDR3nt: TGTGCCAGCAGTGCCGTGGCGGGTGTTTCTCAGTACTTC
j_gene: TRBJ2-5
d_gene: NA
v_gene: TRBV27
abundance: NA

CDR3aa: CAPGRRTQETQYF
CDR3nt: TGTGCCCCCGGGCGGAGGACTCAAGAGACCCAGTACTTC
j_gene: TRBJ2-5
d_gene: NA
v_gene: TRBV24-1
abundance: NA

CDR3aa: CASSEMTGVANEQYF
CDR3nt: TGCGCCAGCAGTGAGATGACGGGAGTGGCGAACGAGCAGTACTTC
j_gene: TRBJ2-7
d_gene: NA
v_gene: TRBV10-1
abundance: NA

CDR3aa: CASSTTGGGSYEQYF
CDR3nt: TGTGCCAGTAGCACGACAGGGGGCGGCTCCTACGAGCAGTACTTC
j_gene: TRBJ2-7
d_gene: TRBD1
v_gene: TRBV19
abundance: NA

CDR3aa: CATSDPTKRAVGELFF
CDR3nt: TGTGCCACCAGTGACCCGACTAAAAGGGCGGTCGGGGAGCTGTTTTTT
j_gene: TRBJ2-2
d_gene: NA
v_gene: TRBV24-1
abundance: NA

CDR3aa: CASRATRNEQFF
CDR3nt: TGTGCCAGCAGGGCAACTAGGAATGAGCAGTTCTTC
j_gene: TRBJ2-1
d_gene: NA
v_gene: TRBV4-2
abundance: few

CDR3aa: CASSQKTGWTYNEQFF
CDR3nt: TGTGCCAGCAGCCAAAAGACAGGGTGGACCTACAATGAGCAGTTCTTC
j_gene: TRBJ2-1
d_gene: TRBD1
v_gene: TRBV3-1/TRBV3-2
abundance: NA

CDR3aa: CASSVGPTSGLGLEQFF
CDR3nt: TGTGCCAGCAGCGTAGGGCCGACTAGCGGTCTGGGTTTGGAGCAGTTCTTC
j_gene: TRBJ2-1
d_gene: TRBD2
v_gene: TRBV9
abundance: NA

CDR3aa: CASSSRVAGDEQFF
CDR3nt: TGTGCCAGCAGCTCCCGGGTAGCGGGCGATGAGCAGTTCTTC
j_gene: TRBJ2-1
d_gene: TRBD2
v_gene: TRBV7-9
abundance: once

CDR3aa: CASTRDGTAAYEQYF
CDR3nt: TGTGCCAGCACCCGGGACGGGACAGCAGCCTACGAGCAGTACTTC
j_gene: TRBJ2-7
d_gene: TRBD1
v_gene: TRBV19
abundance: NA

CDR3aa: CASSAGTDGEQYF
CDR3nt: TGTGCCAGCAGCGCCGGGACAGATGGTGAGCAGTACTTC
j_gene: TRBJ2-7
d_gene: TRBD1
v_gene: TRBV9
abundance: NA

CDR3aa: CASSQDRGHEKLFF
CDR3nt: TGTGCCAGCAGCCAGGACAGGGGGCACGAAAAACTGTTTTTT
j_gene: TRBJ1-4
d_gene: TRBD1
v_gene: TRBV5-4
abundance: NA

CDR3aa: CASSRIPGSANEQFF
CDR3nt: TGTGCCAGCAGCCGCATACCGGGATCGGCAAATGAGCAGTTCTTC
j_gene: TRBJ2-1
d_gene: NA
v_gene: TRBV11-2
abundance: NA

CDR3aa: CAAIHRPGVPSYEQYF
CDR3nt: TGTGCCGCAATCCATCGACCCGGAGTGCCCTCCTACGAGCAGTACTTC
j_gene: TRBJ2-7
d_gene: NA
v_gene: TRBV27
abundance: once

CDR3aa: CACNPPGLKSGETQYF
CDR3nt: TGTGCCTGCAACCCCCCCGGGCTCAAATCGGGGGAGACCCAGTACTTC
j_gene: TRBJ2-5
d_gene: NA
v_gene: TRBV30
abundance: NA

CDR3aa: CASTLDRGGDTQYF
CDR3nt: TGTGCCAGCACCCTCGACAGGGGAGGAGATACGCAGTATTTT
j_gene: TRBJ2-3
d_gene: TRBD1
v_gene: TRBV2
abundance: NA

CDR3aa: CASSASEAPNEKLFF
CDR3nt: TGTGCCAGCAGTGCATCAGAGGCCCCTAATGAAAAACTGTTTTTT
j_gene: TRBJ1-4
d_gene: NA
v_gene: TRBV2
abundance: NA

CDR3aa: CASSLGDRTYEQYF
CDR3nt: TGTGCCAGCAGCTTAGGGGACAGAACCTACGAGCAGTACTTC
j_gene: TRBJ2-7
d_gene: TRBD1
v_gene: TRBV7-6
abundance: NA

CDR3aa: CASSASGLWGTQETQYF
CDR3nt: TGTGCCAGCAGCGCGTCGGGACTGTGGGGGACCCAAGAGACCCAGTACTTC
j_gene: TRBJ2-5
d_gene: NA
v_gene: TRBV9
abundance: NA

CDR3aa: CAWRQGGNYGYTF
CDR3nt: TGTGCCTGGCGGCAGGGAGGGAACTATGGCTACACCTTC
j_gene: TRBJ1-2
d_gene: NA
v_gene: TRBV30
abundance: NA

CDR3aa: CASSKGQGYNEQFF
CDR3nt: TGTGCCAGCAGCAAGGGACAGGGCTACAATGAGCAGTTCTTC
j_gene: TRBJ2-1
d_gene: TRBD1
v_gene: TRBV5-4
abundance: NA

CDR3aa: CASSTRQGALPQYF
CDR3nt: TGTGCCAGCAGTACACGACAGGGGGCCCTTCCCCAGTACTTC
j_gene: TRBJ2-5
d_gene: TRBD1
v_gene: TRBV2
abundance: NA

CDR3aa: CASSSGGTSKFF
CDR3nt: TGTGCCAGCAGCTCCGGCGGGACTAGTAAGTTCTTC
j_gene: TRBJ2-1
d_gene: TRBD2
v_gene: TRBV7-3
abundance: once

CDR3aa: CASSPGTALRGYTF
CDR3nt: TGTGCCAGCAGTCCTGGGACAGCACTAAGAGGCTACACCTTC
j_gene: TRBJ1-2
d_gene: TRBD1
v_gene: TRBV6-5
abundance: NA

CDR3aa: CASSPPVNTEAFF
CDR3nt: TGTGCCAGCTCACCCCCGGTGAACACTGAAGCTTTCTTT
j_gene: TRBJ1-1
d_gene: NA
v_gene: TRBV18
abundance: once

CDR3aa: CASGGTGANYGYTF
CDR3nt: TGTGCCAGCGGAGGGACAGGGGCAAACTATGGCTACACCTTC
j_gene: TRBJ1-2
d_gene: TRBD1
v_gene: TRBV27
abundance: NA

CDR3aa: CASSMAGQRIEKLFF
CDR3nt: TGTGCCAGTAGTATGGCGGGTCAGAGAATAGAAAAACTGTTTTTT
j_gene: TRBJ1-4
d_gene: NA
v_gene: TRBV19
abundance: NA

CDR3aa: CASSEALRGTSGRGF
CDR3nt: TGTGCCAGCAGTGAAGCGCTTCGTGGGACTAGCGGGAGGGGTTTT
j_gene: TRBJ2-3
d_gene: TRBD2
v_gene: TRBV2
abundance: NA